These T cell receptor beta chains were read from a single sample in a study of blood T cells in healthy people across ages. Via MiXCR, TCRdb re-called the 5' RACE reads, giving one row per CDR3 protein. The sample has roughly 1,300,000 distinct CDR3 sequences; around 59% are singletons. The specimen was blood. All receptors come from a man between 18 and 29 years old in good health. CDR3s include the opening cysteine and the closing phenylalanine or tryptophan. Each record gives: J gene, V gene, CDR3 protein.

TRBJ2-3,TRBV4-2,CASSQDRSRDRRSTDTQYF
TRBJ2-1,TRBV29-1,CSVYRATYNEQFF
TRBJ2-5,TRBV6-6,CASSVRAVQETQYF
TRBJ2-2,TRBV7-2,CASSPVTGGIGELFF
TRBJ1-1,TRBV20-1,CSARAPETEAFF
TRBJ2-7,TRBV29-1,CSGVGDNSYEQYF
TRBJ1-5,TRBV6-6,CASSLSGGHSNQPQHF
TRBJ2-2,TRBV6-6,CASSTGPNTGELFF
TRBJ2-5,TRBV6-5,CASSYSRGGPIEETQYF
TRBJ2-1,TRBV25-1,CASRPRDTNNEQFF
TRBJ2-7,TRBV29-1,CSVELAAPSYEQYF
TRBJ1-5,TRBV5-5,CASSTGGTGVSNQPQHF
TRBJ2-7,TRBV6-6,CANSYSGAPQYF
TRBJ2-3,TRBV7-2,CASTPLAGTDTQYF
TRBJ2-1,TRBV7-9,CASSSGLAVPKGNYNEQFF
TRBJ2-1,TRBV5-1,CASSTTGTSSYNEQFF
TRBJ2-6,TRBV28,CASSFGTGGAAGANVLTF
TRBJ2-1,TRBV7-2,CASSLAPSGRTNTYEQFF
TRBJ1-2,TRBV2,CASSDIRGRDYGYTF
TRBJ2-1,TRBV27,CASSSTGRQTQFF
-,TRBV29-1,CSVKLGTGYYEQYF
TRBJ1-4,TRBV20-1,CSARQGPNEKLFF
TRBJ1-1,TRBV2,CASSESGGLSTEAFF
TRBJ1-2,TRBV20-1,CSARVRTANYGYTF
TRBJ2-1,TRBV5-6,CASSLAYAGQGVNNEQFF
TRBJ2-1,TRBV5-1,CASSPTADGYNEQFF
TRBJ2-3,TRBV13,CASSRTGEVDTQYF
TRBJ2-1,TRBV5-1,CASSLDGQGNEQFF
TRBJ1-5,TRBV27,CASSLSWSGQTYSNQPQHF
TRBJ2-7,TRBV25-1,CTSSEFRGYNYEQYF
TRBJ2-5,TRBV12-3/TRBV12-4,CASSSLPGLAGGQETQYF
TRBJ1-1,TRBV20-1,CSAPVPSGTEAFF
TRBJ2-3,TRBV29-1,CSVEGDGGTDTQYF
TRBJ2-7,TRBV7-9,CASSPKTPGSIYEQYF
TRBJ2-7,TRBV4-3,CASSQGADANYEQYF
TRBJ2-1,TRBV29-1,CSVEGYRSSYNEQFF
TRBJ2-7,TRBV9,CASSAETSFYEQYF
TRBJ2-1,TRBV28,CASSVEPLRRSSYNEQFF
TRBJ2-7,TRBV21-1,CASTPNRSPGGLTYEQYF
-,TRBV4-3,CASSQGRGDLNEQYF